What follows are 29 T cell receptor beta chains derived from one specimen sequenced in a study of spatial heterogeneity in lung cancer (dated 2019 in TCRdb). General conclusions and limits of the study: A correlation was observed between the number of expanded intratumoral alpha and beta TCRs and the tumor nonsynonymous mutation count.

Read against the paper, the sample's time point label means: sample taken at primary tumor resection. The antigens of these receptors remain unknown. Receptors were amplified or captured by 5' RACE. Sequenced on a NextSeq 500. TCRdb took the public reads, trimmed them with fastp at Q25, ran MiXCR for clone calling and kept in-frame beta chains. Each record represents a unique CDR3 protein, reported with the most common genes and DNA among its rows. The sample profile shows fewer than 15,000 distinct CDR3 sequences; around 6.6% of them were found once. The ten largest clones add up to roughly 3% of the sample. Sequencing used lung tumor tissue, obtained at surgery. The origin of the receptors is a female donor with early-stage non-small cell lung cancer.

This clonotype appeared a few times. V usage is TRBV7-2 and J usage is TRBJ1-2; 7 nucleotides line up with TRBD1. CDR3 length: 15 amino acids. Germline V gene lookup returns CDR1 SGHTA and CDR2 FQGNSA. Trimming took 5 bases from V and 2 from J; bases not matched to a gene: 8. CDR3 coding DNA: TGTGCCAGCAGCCTCCAGGGGGGAGGAAACTATGGCTACACCTTC. This encodes CASSLQGGGNYGYTF.

By share, this clonotype ranks as medium-sized. The genes are TRBV5-1 and TRBJ2-1; 12 bases align to TRBD2. The CDR3 is made up of 17 amino acids. Germline CDR1 reads SGHRS; CDR2 reads YFSETQ. The trim removed 4 bases at V and 8 bases at J, leaving 13 bases unmatched. DNA for the CDR3: TGCGCCAGCAGCGAACTCCCACTAGCGGGAGGTGGGTATGAGCAGTTCTTC. Translated, it gives CASSELPLAGGGYEQFF.

V gene TRBV11-1 combines with J gene TRBJ2-2, with 7 bases fitting TRBD1. Looked up from germline, CDR1 is SGHAT and CDR2 is FQDESV (reference sequence). The ends lost 8 bases at V and 3 bases at J; junction bases unmatched: 15. The CDR3 length is 17 residues. CDR3 residues: CASGRSLYRGYTGELFF. As DNA, the CDR3 is TGTGCCAGCGGACGAAGCCTTTACAGGGGATACACCGGGGAGCTGTTTTTT.

There are many counts of this clonotype. The gene calls are TRBV4-3 and TRBJ2-1; 8 nucleotides agree with TRBD2. The CDR3 totals 17 residues. Germline CDR1 and CDR2: LGHNA and YSLEER. V was pared by 0 bases and J by 1 base, with 5 bases of the junction left unmatched. Written as DNA, the CDR3 is TGCGCCAGCAGCCAAGATCGGGCGGGAGGATCCTACAATGAGCAGTTCTTC. Its translation is CASSQDRAGGSYNEQFF.

The rearrangement uses TRBV6-2 or TRBV6-3 and TRBJ2-1, with 7 bases aligning to TRBD2. V lost 7 bases, J lost 4 bases, and 7 bases stayed unmatched. This CDR3 contains 14 residues. Germline assignment: CDR1 MNHEY and CDR2 SVGEGT. This CDR3 reads CASKEGGRYNEQFF. The CDR3 nucleotides read TGTGCCAGCAAGGAGGGAGGGAGATACAATGAGCAGTTCTTC.

By frequency in the sample, this clonotype is medium-sized. The rearrangement links TRBV7-2 to TRBJ2-5; 7 nucleotides align to TRBD2. Germline lookup yields CDR1 SGHTA and CDR2 FQGNSA. The CDR3 is made up of 18 amino acids. V lost 3 bases and J lost 5; bases outside the gene matches: 18. The CDR3 protein is CASSLGWLAEPGRETQYF. The CDR3 nucleotides read TGTGCCAGCAGCTTGGGTTGGCTAGCGGAGCCTGGGAGGGAGACCCAGTACTTC.

By sample share, this clonotype is medium-sized (0.01 to 0.1%). The J gene is TRBJ1-5, the V gene TRBV6-5; TRBD1 might be the D (5 bases). The CDR3 length is 14 residues. The ends were cut back, 2 bases at V and 3 bases at J, with 8 bases in the middle. The germline CDR1 and CDR2 sequences are MNHEY and SVGAGI. Here the CDR3 reads CASSYRGPNQPQHF. The CDR3 nucleotides read TGTGCCAGCAGTTACAGGGGACCCAATCAGCCCCAGCATTTT.

This clonotype was observed many times. CDR3 in amino acids: CASSRAQGLGAEAFF. The CDR3, as DNA: TGTGCCAGCAGTAGGGCCCAGGGATTGGGCGCTGAAGCTTTCTTT. The chain recombines TRBV6-5 with TRBJ1-1, with a weak D call TRBD1 (5 bases). The CDR3 is 15 residues long. Germline V lookup: CDR1 MNHEY, CDR2 SVGAGI. Trimming removed 5 bases from V and 6 bases from J, with 19 bases in between.

This clonotype was seen many times. The rearrangement uses TRBV29-1 and TRBJ1-3; 7 bases line up with TRBD1. V dropped 1 base and J dropped 3; count of bases not matched to a gene: 9. This CDR3 is built from 16 residues. The V gene's germline CDR1 is SQVTM and CDR2 ANQGSEA. CDR3 protein: CSVEGGRQGDGNTIYF. The CDR3 DNA reads as TGCAGCGTTGAAGGGGGTCGACAGGGTGATGGAAACACCATATATTTT.

This clonotype was seen just once. The chain links TRBV5-1 to TRBJ2-3, with D perhaps TRBD1 (6 bases). Trimming cost V 0 bases and J 3 bases, with 11 bases left between them. Germline-derived CDR1 and CDR2 are SGHRS and YFSETQ. The CDR3 sequence is 15 residues long. CDR3 nucleotide sequence: TGCGCCAGCAGCTTGGGCTGGGGGCTAACAGATACGCAGTATTTT. It encodes CASSLGWGLTDTQYF.

The chain is built from TRBV7-7 and TRBJ2-2, with a possible D match to TRBD2 (5 bases). The CDR3 has 15 amino acids. Trimming cost V 3 bases and J 0 bases, with 8 bases left between them. From germline, CDR1 is SSHAT and CDR2 FNYEAQ (reference sequence). CDR3 DNA: TGTGCCAGCAGCTTGGGCGGGCCGAACACCGGGGAGCTGTTTTTT. Translated: CASSLGGPNTGELFF.

This clonotype has a handful of counts. For the CDR3, the DNA is TGTGCCAGCAGTTACTCCTACACTGAAGCTTTCTTT. This sequence encodes CASSYSYTEAFF. The rearrangement joins TRBV6-6 to TRBJ1-1; no clear D. CDR1 MNHNY and CDR2 SVGAGI come from the germline V gene (reference sequence). The CDR3 extends over 12 amino acids. Trimming shortened V by 0 bases and J by 3 bases, and 2 bases separated the two germline ends.

The DNA for the CDR3 is TGTGCCAGCAGCTCCCTGGAACCGACAGGGGAAGAGACCCAGTACTTC. It codes for CASSSLEPTGEETQYF. This chain joins TRBV7-3 and TRBJ2-5; 8 positions match TRBD1. CDR1 and CDR2 (germline): SGHTA, FQGTGA. J was trimmed by 3 bases and V by 4 bases; bases with no gene match: 10. CDR3 length: 16 amino acids.

This clonotype has more than one count but fewer than ten. This chain joins TRBV27 and TRBJ1-4; D perhaps matches TRBD1 (5 bases). CDR3 length: 15 residues. CDR1 and CDR2 (germline): MNHEY, SMNVEV (reference sequence). Trimming removed 4 bases from V and 3 bases from J, with 12 bases in between. The CDR3 loop is CASSWGIRANEKLFF. CDR3 nucleotides: TGTGCCAGCAGTTGGGGGATTCGGGCTAATGAAAAACTGTTTTTT.

This clonotype was seen a few times. V and J are TRBV7-2 and TRBJ2-7; weak D call: TRBD2 (5 bases). CDR3 length: 17 amino acids. Between the trimmed V and J ends, which lost 1 base and 6 bases, there was a span of 22 bases. Germline CDR1 and CDR2: SGHTA and FQGNSA. The CDR3 DNA reads TGTGCCAGCAGCTTAGTCGTCGAGCGAACTGGAGGTCTCGAGCAGTACTTC. Translating gives CASSLVVERTGGLEQYF.

Relative to its sample, this clonotype is medium-sized. The chain combines TRBV21-1 with TRBJ1-3. TRBV21-1 is a documented pseudogene. The length of the CDR3 is 17 residues. The CDR3 sequence: CASSKECRRLTGNTIYF. The CDR3 nucleotides read TGTGCCAGCAGCAAAGAGTGCCGCAGGTTAACTGGAAACACCATATATTTT.

This clonotype was seen many times. CDR3 loop: CASSQESGQAAGGLYNEQFF. The DNA of the CDR3 is TGTGCCAGCAGCCAAGAATCCGGGCAGGCGGCGGGAGGACTTTACAATGAGCAGTTCTTC. The gene calls are TRBV3-1 and TRBJ2-1; 8 bases match TRBD2. V shed 0 bases, J shed 4 bases, and the junction held 17 bases outside the gene matches. Germline CDR1 and CDR2: LGHDT and YNNKEL (reference sequence). The CDR3 consists of 20 residues.

This clonotype showed up many times. V gene TRBV10-3 combines with J gene TRBJ2-1; 10 bases are a match to TRBD1. The CDR3 length is 19 residues. Losses at the gene ends were 6 bases for V and 1 base for J; bases not matched to a gene: 15. Germline V gene sequence: CDR1 ENHRY, CDR2 SYGVKD. CDR3 DNA: TGTGCCATCAGAAAATCGGGAATAGGACAGGGGGGGTCCTACAATGAGCAGTTCTTC. Translation gives CAIRKSGIGQGGSYNEQFF.

This clonotype was seen ten or more times. The rearrangement joins TRBV28 to TRBJ1-2; D is uncertain. This CDR3 region has 12 residues. CDR1 is MDHEN and CDR2 is SYDVKM in the germline V gene. Trimming shortened V by 3 bases and J by 1 base, and 3 bases separated the two germline ends. The CDR3 sequence: CASSFYNYGYTF. The DNA for the CDR3 is TGTGCCAGCAGTTTTTATAACTATGGCTACACCTTC.

In its sample, this clonotype is medium-sized. The chain has TRBV29-1 and TRBJ1-1; TRBD1 is a possible D gene (6 bases). CDR1 and CDR2 (germline): SQVTM, ANQGSEA. There are 14 residues in the CDR3. The V and J ends lost 6 bases and 2 bases respectively, with 16 bases between them. This chain's CDR3 is CSVGAFGGNTEAFF. Here the CDR3 DNA reads TGCAGCGTGGGCGCGTTTGGGGGCAACACTGAAGCTTTCTTT.

Many counts were recorded for this clonotype. J is TRBJ1-1 and V is TRBV7-2; 8 bases fit TRBD1. This CDR3 spans 15 amino acids. CDR1 is SGHTA, CDR2 FQGNSA, per germline. Germline trimming cut 3 bases from V and 4 bases from J; bases unmatched to any gene: 7. The CDR3 reads CASSLKTGDFTEAFF. The CDR3 bases are TGTGCCAGCAGCTTGAAGACAGGGGATTTCACTGAAGCTTTCTTT.

This clonotype was detected ten times or more. This chain uses TRBV7-9 with TRBJ2-2; D remains ambiguous. V shed 1 base and J shed 3 bases, with 9 bases lying between them. The germline gives CDR1 SEHNR, CDR2 FQNEAQ (reference sequence). CDR3 size: 15 residues. The CDR3 DNA follows: TGTGCCAGCAGCTTAGGACTCGGAGACACCGGGGAGCTGTTTTTT. Translating gives CASSLGLGDTGELFF.

This clonotype was seen ten or more times. The CDR3 here is CASSPRERGPYGYTF. Written as DNA, the CDR3 is TGTGCCAGCAGTCCAAGGGAACGGGGGCCCTATGGCTACACCTTC. The V gene is TRBV6-5, the J gene TRBJ1-2; possible D gene TRBD1, 6 bases. CDR3 length: 15 residues. Germline values: CDR1 MNHEY, CDR2 SVGAGI. The V end lost 5 bases, the J end lost 4 bases, and 17 bases lay between the germline ends.

In its sample, this clonotype was seen many times. This chain uses TRBV2 with TRBJ2-7, with D possibly TRBD2 on 6 matching bases. The CDR3 has 15 residues. Germline-derived CDR1 and CDR2 are SNHLY and FYNNEI. V dropped 6 bases and J dropped 2 bases, with 17 bases sitting between them. This chain's CDR3 is CASRALTGAAYEQYF. The CDR3 DNA follows: TGTGCCAGCAGAGCCCTGACGGGAGCCGCCTACGAGCAGTACTTC.

By sample share, this clonotype is medium-sized (0.01 to 0.1%). The chain recombines TRBV20-1 with TRBJ1-5; possibly TRBD1 for D (5 bases). The V end lost 3 bases, the J end lost 5 bases, and 17 bases lay between the germline ends. This CDR3 comprises 15 residues. Germline CDR1 reads DFQATT; CDR2 reads SNEGSKA (reference sequence). In nucleotides, the CDR3 is TGCAGTGCTAGTGGAGGGGTCAGCGGCGATCAGCCCCAGCATTTT. Its protein is CSASGGVSGDQPQHF.

CDR3 loop: CASTDAGRYEQYF. In DNA form, the CDR3 reads TGTGCCAGCACTGATGCAGGGAGATACGAGCAGTACTTC. The gene calls are TRBV2 and TRBJ2-7; D tentatively reads TRBD1 or TRBD2 (5 bases each). V lost 7 bases to trimming and J lost 4 bases, with 14 bases between them. CDR1 and CDR2 (germline): SNHLY, FYNNEI. The CDR3 totals 13 residues.

This clonotype qualifies as medium-sized. The chain has TRBV6-2 or TRBV6-3 and TRBJ1-1, with 9 bases identical to TRBD1. J gave up 5 bases and V 7 bases, and 8 bases lay outside the gene matches. The CDR3 totals 14 residues. The germline CDR1 and CDR2 sequences are MNHEY and SVGEGT. The DNA for the CDR3 is TGTGCCAGCACCGATAACAGGGGGCGGACTGAAGCTTTCTTT. As protein: CASTDNRGRTEAFF.

This clonotype is labeled as medium-sized (0.01 to 0.1%). The chain links TRBV7-2 to TRBJ1-1; TRBD1 is a possible D gene (5 bases). Germline V gives CDR1 SGHTA, CDR2 FQGNSA. Trimming stripped 1 base from V and 1 base from J, with 10 bases between. This CDR3 contains 15 residues. The CDR3 nucleotides read TGTGCCAGCAGCTTAGTTGCAGGGCAGAACACTGAAGCTTTCTTT. Translation gives CASSLVAGQNTEAFF.

The chain has TRBV5-1 and TRBJ2-5, with no clear D. Per the germline V gene, CDR1 is SGHRS and CDR2 is YFSETQ. The CDR3 consists of 12 residues. V dropped 2 bases and J dropped 5 bases, with 7 bases sitting between them. The CDR3 bases are TGCGCCAGCAGCTTCAGTCAGGAGACCCAGTACTTC. Protein product: CASSFSQETQYF.